This T cell receptor beta chain was sequenced in a study of blood T cell repertoires in COVID-19. About the research overall: Symptom resolution, clearance, or two negative PCRs marked the recovered donors of Cohort 3. Acute-phase and convalescent COVID-19 samples originated in the United States, Italy and Spain.

Participants spanned ages roughly 18 to 95 years and resided in about 25 US areas. The study assigned cohorts using participant-reported clinical history. CDR3 size: 16 residues. The ends lost 5 bases at V and 10 bases at J; junction bases unmatched: 19. Germline V gene sequence: CDR1 MNHEY, CDR2 SMNVEV (reference sequence). The assay was immunoSEQ multiplex PCR, and TCRdb's table has in-frame clones only and misses some. The sample has hundreds of thousands of clones; about 90% are singletons. The sample comprised PBMCs or T cells enriched from blood (not recorded which). This receptor was identified in a woman in her 50s in a cohort exposed to, infected with or recovered from COVID-19 (not recorded which). The rearrangement links TRBV27 to TRBJ1-1; TRBD1 matches at 7 bases. The CDR3 DNA reads as TGTGCCAGCAGTGCCAAGTTCACAGGGGCCCCCCTCGGAGCTTTCTTT. It specifies CASSAKFTGAPLGAFF.